Given below is one TCR beta chain in context. Its antigen is still unknown. These data are taken from a study of T cell responses to AZD1222 COVID-19 vaccine. General observations from the study: Clonal diversity was possibly underestimated, and white British individuals and females predominated among donors. Repertoire sampling happened only post peak T cell response.

This table comes from immunoSEQ multiplex PCR, and its TCRdb copy is limited to in-frame clones, with some not included. The sample shows approximately 84,000 clones, 70% to 90% of them seen only once. Between the trimmed V and J ends, which lost 5 bases and 1 base, there was a span of 11 bases. Germline V CDR1 and CDR2: MNHEY, SVGAGI. CDR3 length: 14 residues. V usage is TRBV6-5 and J usage is TRBJ1-1; TRBD1 is a possible D gene (6 bases). The receptor was isolated from an adult who received the AZD1222 COVID-19 vaccine. The source material was peripheral blood, sampled 28 days after the second AZD1222 dose. The CDR3 nucleotides are TGTGCCAGCAGTACCATACAGGGGAACACTGAAGCTTTCTTT. Its protein is CASSTIQGNTEAFF.